These T cell receptor beta chains were read from a single sample in a study of cytomegalovirus exposure and HLA in healthy donors. Assay used: immunoSEQ multiplex PCR; TCRdb lists only in-frame clones, some missing. The sample holds over 200,000 clones, more than 75% seen once. The specimen was PBMCs. All receptors derive from a woman aged 18-35 years in good health and CMV-seropositive. The CDR3 runs from the conserved cysteine through the conserved F or W. A D gene is named only where the DNA matches it firmly. Clone size is given for some rows only: seen once, a few or many times, or a class if the clone is expanded.

clone size	V gene	CDR3 length	J gene	D gene	CDR3 DNA	CDR3 protein
-	TRBV4-1	14	TRBJ1-3	-	TGCGCCAGCAGCCAAGTCTATCCTGGAAACACCATATATTTT	CASSQVYPGNTIYF
-	TRBV27	14	TRBJ2-7	-	TGTGCCAGCAGTTTAGGGCTGCAAACCTACGAGCAGTACTTC	CASSLGLQTYEQYF
-	TRBV13	15	TRBJ2-3	TRBD1	TGTGCCAGCAGCCCGGGACAGGGGAGCACAGATACGCAGTATTTT	CASSPGQGSTDTQYF
-	TRBV5-8	15	TRBJ2-7	-	TGTGCCAGCAGCCCTAGTATGGGACTGTTCTACGAGCAGTACTTC	CASSPSMGLFYEQYF
-	TRBV7-9	15	TRBJ2-3	-	TGTGCCAGCAGCTCCCCTAGCGCCAGTACAGATACGCAGTATTTT	CASSSPSASTDTQYF
-	TRBV4-1	15	TRBJ2-3	TRBD2	TGCGCCAGCAGGCGTTCAGCGGGGGGCACAGATACGCAGTATTTT	CASRRSAGGTDTQYF
-	TRBV19	17	TRBJ1-1	-	TGTGCCAGTAGTATTCCCCGACAGGAGACCATGAACACTGAAGCTTTCTTT	CASSIPRQETMNTEAFF
-	TRBV19	18	TRBJ2-1	TRBD2	TGTGCCAGTAGTGTCGTCCCCTCCTTAGCGGGAGGGCCTGCTGAGCAGTTCTTC	CASSVVPSLAGGPAEQFF
-	TRBV4-1	15	TRBJ2-1	-	TGCGCCAGCAGCCACGGCGGCGGGCGCGACAATGAGCAGTTCTTC	CASSHGGGRDNEQFF
-	TRBV15	14	TRBJ2-7	TRBD1	TGTGCCACCAGCAGAAGAAGGGGGCCCTACGAGCAGTACTTC	CATSRRRGPYEQYF
few	TRBV30	14	TRBJ1-5	TRBD1	TGTGCCTGGAGCTCAGGGGGTGGCAATCAGCCCCAGCATTTT	CAWSSGGGNQPQHF
-	TRBV7-7	15	TRBJ2-1	TRBD2	TGTGCTAGCAGCGTTACTAGCGGGACGGACAATGAGCAGTTCTTC	CASSVTSGTDNEQFF
few	TRBV4-1	14	TRBJ1-1	-	TGCGCCAGCAGCCAAGGGCCAGGAGGCACTGAAGCTTTCTTT	CASSQGPGGTEAFF
-	TRBV6-1	16	TRBJ2-2	TRBD2	TGTGCCAGCAGTGAAGCGGCCCCGGGGGGGCCCGGGGAGCTGTTTTTT	CASSEAAPGGPGELFF
-	TRBV18	16	TRBJ2-7	TRBD1	TGTGCCAGCTCACTCCTCCGGACAGGGGAAACCTACGAGCAGTACTTC	CASSLLRTGETYEQYF
-	TRBV19	14	TRBJ1-1	-	TGTGCCAGTAGTATAGGGGGCGGCGGCACTGAAGCTTTCTTT	CASSIGGGGTEAFF
-	TRBV28	14	TRBJ2-5	-	TGTGCCAGCAGTTTAGGACAGTCCCAAGAGACCCAGTACTTC	CASSLGQSQETQYF
-	TRBV9	13	TRBJ1-1	-	TGTGCCAGCAGCGTAGTGCCGGGAAACGAAGCTTTCTTT	CASSVVPGNEAFF
-	TRBV5-1	15	TRBJ1-3	-	TGCGCCAGCAGCTTGCAGGGAAACTCTGGAAACACCATATATTTT	CASSLQGNSGNTIYF
-	TRBV5-1	15	TRBJ2-5	TRBD1	TGCGCCAGCAGCGGGGGGACAGGAATCCAAGAGACCCAGTACTTC	CASSGGTGIQETQYF
-	TRBV6-5	14	TRBJ1-5	-	TGTGCCAGCAGCCTCGGTTATAGCAATCAGCCCCAGCATTTT	CASSLGYSNQPQHF
-	TRBV28	17	TRBJ2-1	-	TGTGCCAGCAGTTCCGGGGGGCAGACCCTCTCCTACAATGAGCAGTTCTTC	CASSSGGQTLSYNEQFF
-	TRBV6-5	13	TRBJ2-1	TRBD2	TGTGCCAGCCACCCGCGGGGGAGCAATGAGCAGTTCTTC	CASHPRGSNEQFF
once	TRBV19	15	TRBJ2-7	-	TGTGCCAGTAGTATCCGAGCGACTCGGGAATACGAGCAGTACTTC	CASSIRATREYEQYF
-	TRBV6-1	17	TRBJ1-5	-	TGTGCCAGCAGTGAAGCGCAGGGTTTCGCGAGCAATCAGCCCCAGCATTTT	CASSEAQGFASNQPQHF
-	TRBV6-4	14	TRBJ1-2	TRBD1	TGTGCCAGCAGTGTAGAGACAGGGAGCTATGGCTACACCTTC	CASSVETGSYGYTF
few	TRBV28	13	TRBJ1-2	-	TGTGCCAGCACCTTTAATGCGGGGAGCGGCTACACCTTC	CASTFNAGSGYTF
-	TRBV7-6	13	TRBJ2-7	-	TGTGCCAGCAGCCACGGGGACTCCTACGAGCAGTACTTC	CASSHGDSYEQYF
-	TRBV7-2	13	TRBJ1-5	-	TGTGCCAGCAGCTTAAAGGGAGATCAGCCCCAGCATTTT	CASSLKGDQPQHF
-	TRBV7-9	15	TRBJ1-1	TRBD1	TGTGCCAGCAGCCAAGGACAGGGATTGAACACTGAAGCTTTCTTT	CASSQGQGLNTEAFF
-	TRBV6-4	14	TRBJ2-1	-	TGTGCCACCTCAACGGGGGAGTCCCACAATGAGCAGTTCTTC	CATSTGESHNEQFF
-	TRBV6-5	15	TRBJ2-1	TRBD2	TGTGCCAGCAGTTACGTTGCGGGAGGTTACAATGAGCAGTTCTTC	CASSYVAGGYNEQFF
-	TRBV2	12	TRBJ2-1	-	TGTGCCAGGGGACAAACTTACAATGAGCAGTTCTTC	CARGQTYNEQFF
-	TRBV7-7	13	TRBJ1-1	-	TGTGCCAGCAGCTTATCAGTGAACACTGAAGCTTTCTTT	CASSLSVNTEAFF
-	TRBV18	14	TRBJ2-3	-	TGTGCCAGCTCCGGCAAGACTAGCACAGATACGCAGTATTTT	CASSGKTSTDTQYF
-	TRBV20-1	11	TRBJ2-1	-	TGCAGTGCCTACCTAAACAATGAGCAGTTCTTC	CSAYLNNEQFF
-	TRBV27	14	TRBJ2-5	-	TGTGCCAGCAGTAAGCGGGTCGACCAAGAGACCCAGTACTTC	CASSKRVDQETQYF
-	TRBV4-1	14	TRBJ1-1	-	TGCGCCAGCAGCCAACCGACAAACAACACTGAAGCTTTCTTT	CASSQPTNNTEAFF
few	TRBV5-1	14	TRBJ1-2	-	TGCGCCAGCAGCTTGGGGGGTAGCGGCTATGGCTACACCTTC	CASSLGGSGYGYTF
-	TRBV28	19	TRBJ2-2	TRBD2	TGTGCCAGCAGTTTCCTAGCGGGAGGGCCCAGAGGGGCCACCGGGGAGCTGTTTTTT	CASSFLAGGPRGATGELFF
-	TRBV13	14	TRBJ1-1	TRBD1	TGTGCCAGCAGCTTAGGGACAGGGGTCGCTGAAGCTTTCTTT	CASSLGTGVAEAFF
once	TRBV9	13	TRBJ2-1	TRBD1	TGTGCCAGCAGTGGTACAGGGGACAATGAGCAGTTCTTC	CASSGTGDNEQFF
-	TRBV5-5	14	TRBJ1-5	TRBD1	TGTGCCAGCAGCCGCACAGGGGACGGGGAGCCCCAGCATTTT	CASSRTGDGEPQHF
-	TRBV28	15	TRBJ1-1	TRBD1	TGTGCCAGCAGTTTAGTAGCAGGGGGCTATACTGAAGCTTTCTTT	CASSLVAGGYTEAFF
once	TRBV5-1	16	TRBJ2-1	TRBD2	TGCGCCAGCCGCGGAATCTTTAGCGGGAGGCACAATGAGCAGTTCTTC	CASRGIFSGRHNEQFF
-	TRBV28	16	TRBJ2-1	-	TGTGCCAGCAGTTCTATAGCGGACCTCTCCTACAATGAGCAGTTCTTC	CASSSIADLSYNEQFF
-	TRBV18	13	TRBJ1-5	TRBD1	TGTGCCAGCTCACCGGGACAGAATCAGCCCCAGCATTTT	CASSPGQNQPQHF
-	TRBV2	15	TRBJ2-5	TRBD1	TGTGCCAGCAGTGAAGAGGGACAGGGGGTTGAGACCCAGTACTTC	CASSEEGQGVETQYF
-	TRBV9	15	TRBJ2-1	-	TGTGCCAGCAGCGCCCGGGAGAGCTACCACAATGAGCAGTTCTTC	CASSARESYHNEQFF
-	TRBV4-1	15	TRBJ2-1	-	TGCGCCAGCAGCCAATTAATCAGCTCCTACAATGAGCAGTTCTTC	CASSQLISSYNEQFF
few	TRBV5-6	16	TRBJ2-5	-	TGTGCCAGCAGCTTGTTGAGTCTGGAGGGGGCAGAGACCCAGTACTTC	CASSLLSLEGAETQYF
-	TRBV4-1	15	TRBJ1-2	TRBD1	TGCGCCAGCAGCTACCCTGGACAGGGGCTGGATGGCTACACCTTC	CASSYPGQGLDGYTF
-	TRBV18	16	TRBJ2-3	TRBD1	TGTGCCAGCTCACCTACCTGGGACAGGGCAGCAGATACGCAGTATTTT	CASSPTWDRAADTQYF
-	TRBV20-1	11	TRBJ2-1	-	TGCAGTGCTAGTCCGGGATTCGAGCAGTTCTTC	CSASPGFEQFF